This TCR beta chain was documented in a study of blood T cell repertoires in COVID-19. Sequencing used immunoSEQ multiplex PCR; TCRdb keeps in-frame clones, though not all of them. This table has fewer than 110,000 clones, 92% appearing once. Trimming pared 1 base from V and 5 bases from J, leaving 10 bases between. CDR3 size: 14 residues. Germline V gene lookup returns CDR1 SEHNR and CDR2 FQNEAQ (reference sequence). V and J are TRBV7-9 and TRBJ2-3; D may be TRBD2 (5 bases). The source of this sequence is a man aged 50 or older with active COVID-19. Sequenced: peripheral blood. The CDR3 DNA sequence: TGTGCCAGCAGCTTAGGAGCTGAGGGAGATACGCAGTATTTT. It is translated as CASSLGAEGDTQYF.